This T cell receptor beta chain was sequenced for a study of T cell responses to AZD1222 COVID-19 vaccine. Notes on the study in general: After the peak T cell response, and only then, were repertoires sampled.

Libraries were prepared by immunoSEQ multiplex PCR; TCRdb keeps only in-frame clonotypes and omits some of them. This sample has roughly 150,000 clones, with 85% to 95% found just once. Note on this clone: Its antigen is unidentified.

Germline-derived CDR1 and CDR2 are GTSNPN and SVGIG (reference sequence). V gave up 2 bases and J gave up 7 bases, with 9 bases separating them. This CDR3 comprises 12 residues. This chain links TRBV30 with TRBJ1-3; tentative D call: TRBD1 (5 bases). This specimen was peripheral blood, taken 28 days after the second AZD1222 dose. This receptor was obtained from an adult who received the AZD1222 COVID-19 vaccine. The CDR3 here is CAWSLQENTIYF. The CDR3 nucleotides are TGTGCCTGGAGTTTACAGGAGAACACCATATATTTT.